The sequence of this TCR beta chain was determined in a study of glioma-infiltrating T cells after dendritic cell vaccination. The CDR3 runs 18 residues. Looked up from germline, CDR1 is SGHTA and CDR2 is FQGTGA. The trim removed 0 bases at V and 7 bases at J, leaving 14 bases unmatched. Profiling relied on immunoSEQ multiplex PCR, and the TCRdb table lists in-frame clones only, not all of them. This sample has approximately 50,000 clones; 70% to 90% occur once, and the top ten carry roughly 5.6%. Documented time point: after dendritic cell vaccination, including at tumor progression/relapse. The V gene is TRBV7-3, the J gene TRBJ2-1; 8 positions match TRBD2. The sequencing used blood, collected after dendritic cell vaccination. This clonotype was obtained from a human donor with glioblastoma. The CDR3 DNA reads TGTGCCAGCAGCTTAACGGGACCAACGGGAGGGCCGATGAATGAGCAGTTCTTC. Translating it yields CASSLTGPTGGPMNEQFF.